This TCR beta chain was retrieved from a study of graft-versus-host responses after intestinal transplantation. Notes on the study in general: Some GvH clones appeared in ileal mucosa or blood before recipient bone marrow. Across patients carrying graft-donor T cell macrochimerism, allografts held high graft-versus-host to host-versus-graft clonal ratios.

TCRdb's table, derived via immunoSEQ multiplex PCR, lists solely in-frame clones and lacks some. The sample lists about 20,000 clones, approximately 86% occurring once. Worth noting for this clone: Its antigen is unidentified.

Germline values: CDR1 WNHNN, CDR2 SYGVQD (reference sequence). The germline V and J ends were trimmed by 2 bases and 7 bases, with 18 bases remaining between them. The CDR3 sequence is 15 residues long. The V call is TRBV10-1, the J call TRBJ2-7, with D maybe TRBD2 (5 bases). This TCR came from a human patient who received an intestinal transplant, so some T cells may come from the graft donor. Source: bone marrow, taken about 130 days after transplant. The CDR3 DNA follows: TGCGCCAGCAGTGAGACCCAAGATGGAGGTTGGGAGCAGTACTTC. Translating it yields CASSETQDGGWEQYF.